Only a few counts were recorded for the clone carrying this TCR beta chain. This sample is part of a study of blood T cell repertoires in COVID-19. Turning to the study itself: The study drew acute and convalescent COVID-19 samples from the United States, Italy and Spain. Sample material is recorded as cDNA or gDNA derived from T cells, B-cell-depleted T cells, or PBMCs.

Enrolment of Seattle patients took place during active infection, and they were followed longitudinally. Measured with immunoSEQ multiplex PCR; TCRdb has only the in-frame clones, and not every one. The sample has about 56,000 clones, 89% seen once; the top ten hold around 45%. Sequences were obtained from peripheral blood. The TCR originated in a woman in her sixties with COVID-19, enrolled during active disease.

The CDR3 spells CSASSPGRQGRTTGELFF. The CDR3 DNA sequence: TGCAGTGCTAGTTCCCCCGGACGACAGGGGAGGACCACCGGGGAGCTGTTTTTT. This chain links TRBV20-1 with TRBJ2-2; TRBD1 agrees at 8 bases. The CDR3 is 18 amino acids. CDR1 and CDR2 (germline): DFQATT, SNEGSKA (reference sequence). Losses at the gene ends were 3 bases for V and 4 bases for J; bases not matched to a gene: 16.